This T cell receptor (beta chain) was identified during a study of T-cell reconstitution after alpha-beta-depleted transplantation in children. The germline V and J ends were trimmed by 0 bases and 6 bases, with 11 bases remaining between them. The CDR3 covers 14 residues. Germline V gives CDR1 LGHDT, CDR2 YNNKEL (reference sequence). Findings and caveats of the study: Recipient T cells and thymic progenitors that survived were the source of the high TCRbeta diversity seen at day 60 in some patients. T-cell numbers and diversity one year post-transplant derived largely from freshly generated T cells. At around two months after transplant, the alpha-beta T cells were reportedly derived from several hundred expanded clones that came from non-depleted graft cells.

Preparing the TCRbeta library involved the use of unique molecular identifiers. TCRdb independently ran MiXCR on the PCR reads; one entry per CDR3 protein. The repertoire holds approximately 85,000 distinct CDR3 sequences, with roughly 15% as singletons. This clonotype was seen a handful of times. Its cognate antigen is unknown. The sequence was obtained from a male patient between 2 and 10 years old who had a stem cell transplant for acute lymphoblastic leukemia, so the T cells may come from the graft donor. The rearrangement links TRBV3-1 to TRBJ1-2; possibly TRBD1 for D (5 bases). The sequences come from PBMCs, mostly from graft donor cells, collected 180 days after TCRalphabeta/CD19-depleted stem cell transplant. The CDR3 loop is CASSQDLAGNGYTF. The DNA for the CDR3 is TGTGCCAGCAGCCAAGATTTAGCAGGGAATGGCTACACCTTC.